This T cell receptor beta chain originates from a study of shared clonotypes between healthy human individuals (dated by TCRdb to about 2020). Some background on the complete study: A couple of women and a few men aged 18 to 49 years were included in the cohort. For each donor, CD4 naive and CD4 memory were each given three plates, CD8 naive was given two plates, and CD8 memory was given one plate. The study deeply sequenced blood TCR repertoires of about five healthy adults to estimate repertoire size and the extent of clonotype sharing between individuals. To increase sequencing depth and limit assay-specific biases, different laboratories used diverse techniques to prepare libraries and sequence TCR repertoires. Leukapheresis yielded between about 0.85 and 9 billion PBMCs per donor. Study-level results and caveats: Even with the large sequencing depth, rarefaction of the sorted-subset datasets indicated that sequencing was incomplete. Based on pairwise subsampling, the degree of clonotype sharing among donors was expected to be affected by sequencing depth. Naive subsets generally had larger estimated clonotype richness than memory subsets. Clonotypes shared by all four sorted-subset donors showed higher generation probabilities than non-shared clonotypes. Sharing across a few donors was observed for about 5% of naive CD4, 3.5% of naive CD8, over 2% of memory CD4, and around 0.4% of memory CD8 clonotypes. Sampling was limited to blood, and TCR repertoires in tissue likely differ from TCR repertoires in blood. Because the study included only a small number of donors, the genetic and exposure-history diversity represented was limited.

CDR1 is given as MNHEY and CDR2 as SMNVEV, both from the germline V gene (reference sequence). Reading from cysteine to phenylalanine, the CDR3 counts 18 amino acids. CDR3 DNA is the only sequence kept; it has 54 bases, read in frame from the first base. V lost 5 bases and J lost 5 bases; the stretch between them is 24 bases long. Details on this clone: No cognate antigen has been identified for it. No base quality information exists; no much larger clone differs at one position.

Using the deep immunoSEQ assay, multiplex PCR amplified TCR CDR3 regions from genomic DNA. Genomic DNA extracted from each cell subset was distributed evenly over all wells of several immunoSEQ 96-well plates, and each plate served as one replicate. For sorted subsets, approximately 190 ng genomic DNA, equal to 30,000 to 35,000 T cell genomes, was loaded into each replicate PCR. The purified libraries were quantified using a Qubit 3.0 fluorometer, sized with a Bioanalyzer 2100, and then quantified again using the KAPA Library Quantification kit. Every immunoSEQ 96-well plate was sequenced on a dedicated single-read 150-cycle Illumina NextSeq 550 flow cell. The original pipeline was this. The immunoSEQ output contained only junctional sequences without quality scores, so filtering could not match that applied to full-length reads. To assign V/J genes and CDR3, sequences were annotated using PyIR, a Python wrapper for IgBLAST v1.9, with IMGT germline references. Any read was removed if the V/J assignment was weak (E-value above 1e-6), the CDR3 was missing, or the read contained stop codons, out-of-frame junctions, or ambiguous translated residues. V3J clonotypes were defined as sequences sharing the same inferred V gene, J gene, and CDR3 amino acid sequence. Percentage overlap between repertoires was computed as shared unique clonotypes divided by the size of the smaller repertoire. Repertoire richness was assessed with RTK rarefaction, the Chao1 estimator, and Recon v2.1 estimates of unobserved clonotypes. For all TCRbeta clonotypes obtained by the gDNA method from several donors, generation probabilities were computed with OLGA. Sourced from immuneACCESS, this table was stored by TCRdb with only in-frame sequences that have V and J called. A share of the clones is absent; for the studies checked, an unresolved V gene accounts for under half, and the remainder has no known explanation. The D gene and trimming were derived from the DNA, and the V and J assignments and clone size from that table. Here the sample has about 510,000 clones; less than 96% occur a single time. The ten biggest clones cover about 0.064% of the sample.

The donors were healthy, HIV-negative adults who had no recently reported acute infections or vaccinations. All donors were Caucasian adults living in Nashville, Tennessee, USA. Magnetic negative selection was used to enrich CD4+ T cells, after which naive cells were positively selected on CD45RA and the negative fraction became the memory subset. After blood collection by leukapheresis, PBMCs were isolated using Ficoll-Histopaque density gradient centrifugation and then cryopreserved in the vapor phase of liquid nitrogen. Analytical flow cytometry was used to check the purity and quantity of every magnetically sorted T cell population. Genomic DNA was isolated from each sorted fraction and quantified by UV absorbance on a Nanodrop 2000c.

The chain is encoded by TRBV27 joined to TRBJ1-4, with the D gene not confidently named. The sequence was collected from a woman aged 30 to 39 in good health. Sequences were obtained from naive CD4+ T cells sorted from blood. This specimen's cell subset or site label, interpreted: CD45RA+ positively selected. The CDR3 in this case is CASSDSGPPARQNEKLFF. The DNA is TGTGCCAGCAGTGACTCTGGCCCGCCGGCTCGGCAAAATGAAAAACTGTTTTTT.